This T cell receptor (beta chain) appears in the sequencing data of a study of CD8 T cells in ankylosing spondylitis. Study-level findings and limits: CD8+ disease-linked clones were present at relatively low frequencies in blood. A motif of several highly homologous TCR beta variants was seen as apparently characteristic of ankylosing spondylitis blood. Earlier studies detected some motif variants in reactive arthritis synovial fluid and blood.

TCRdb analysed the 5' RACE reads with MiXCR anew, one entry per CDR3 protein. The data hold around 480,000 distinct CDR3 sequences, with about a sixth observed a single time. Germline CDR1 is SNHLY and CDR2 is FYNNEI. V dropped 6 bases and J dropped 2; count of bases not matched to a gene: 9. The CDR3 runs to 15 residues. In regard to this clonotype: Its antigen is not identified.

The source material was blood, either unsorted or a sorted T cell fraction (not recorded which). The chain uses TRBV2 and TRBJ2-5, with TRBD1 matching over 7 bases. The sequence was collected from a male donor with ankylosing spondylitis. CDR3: CASSPLGTEQETQYF. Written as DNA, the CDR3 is TGTGCCAGCAGCCCCCTCGGGACAGAACAAGAGACCCAGTACTTC. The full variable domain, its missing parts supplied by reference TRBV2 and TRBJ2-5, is EPEVTQTPSHQVTQMGQEVILRCVPISNHLYFYWYRQILGQKVEFLVSFYNNEISEKSEIFDDQFSVERPDGSNFTLKIRSTKLEDSAMYFCASSPLGTEQETQYFGPGTRLLVL.